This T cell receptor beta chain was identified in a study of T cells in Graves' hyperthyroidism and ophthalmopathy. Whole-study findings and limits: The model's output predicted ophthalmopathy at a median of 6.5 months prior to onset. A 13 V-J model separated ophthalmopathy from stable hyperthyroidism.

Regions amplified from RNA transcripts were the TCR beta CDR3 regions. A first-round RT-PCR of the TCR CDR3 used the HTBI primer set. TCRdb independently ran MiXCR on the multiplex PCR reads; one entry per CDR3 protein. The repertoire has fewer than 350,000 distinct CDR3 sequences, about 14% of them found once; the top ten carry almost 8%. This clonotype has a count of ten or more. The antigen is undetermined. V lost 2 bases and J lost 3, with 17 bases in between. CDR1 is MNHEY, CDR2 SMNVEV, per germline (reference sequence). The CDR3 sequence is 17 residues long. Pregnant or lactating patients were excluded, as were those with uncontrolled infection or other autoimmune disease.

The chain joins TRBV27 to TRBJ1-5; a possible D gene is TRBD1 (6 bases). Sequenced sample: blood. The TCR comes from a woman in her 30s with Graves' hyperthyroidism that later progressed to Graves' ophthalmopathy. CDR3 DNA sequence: TGTGCCAGCAGTTTACTTCCTTTGACAGGTGACAATCAGCCCCAGCATTTT. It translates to CASSLLPLTGDNQPQHF.